What follows are 20 T cell receptor beta chains derived from one specimen sequenced in a study of tumor-infiltrating lymphocytes in primary liver carcinoma. Germline DNA was extracted alongside blood RNA, which was obtained from unsorted whole blood. The template, about 510 ng total RNA, yielded TCR beta cDNA made with a constant-region primer. Three nested multiplex PCR rounds of slightly modified ARM-PCR generated TCR beta libraries. The first two PCR rounds used TRBV1-TRBV30 forward primers with a C-beta reverse primer, about 10 cycles each. TCRdb reanalysed the multiplex PCR reads using MiXCR and keeps one entry per CDR3 protein. The sample lists hundreds of thousands of distinct CDR3 sequences, almost 60% occurring once. Sequencing was carried out using peripheral blood. These receptors were taken from a woman under 40 with primary liver carcinoma and hepatitis B virus infection.

This clonotype was found once. A much larger clone lies a single base off, so this may be a read error. The chain has TRBV6-2 or TRBV6-3 and TRBJ2-7, with TRBD2 matching 14 bases. This CDR3 spans 16 amino acids. CDR1 MNHEY and CDR2 SVGEGT come from the germline V gene. Losses at the gene ends were 2 bases for V and 4 bases for J; bases not matched to a gene: 4. The CDR3 nucleotides are TGTGCCAGCAGTTACGGGACTAGCGGGAGTCGGTACGAGCAGTACTTC. It yields the protein CASSYGTSGSRYEQYF.

With regard to this clonotype: This is likely a read error, given that the CDR3 carries no conserved phenylalanine or tryptophan at its end. The limits of the CDR3 on the DNA are not certain, so only TCRdb's listed CDR3 is given. The V and J genes are TRBV11-2 and TRBJ2-1; the table's D gene call, TRBD2, was not cross checked with the DNA. Looked up from germline, CDR1 is SGHAT and CDR2 is FQNNGV. Ends included, the CDR3 has 14 residues. The CDR3 protein is CASSLAGLDNEQSL.

In regard to this clonotype: At one end, the junction sequence differs from germline, possibly due to a read error. The chain links TRBV5-1 to TRBJ1-6; no definite D call. The CDR3 runs to 14 residues. Germline V gene sequence: CDR1 SGHRS, CDR2 YFSETQ. The CDR3 DNA sequence: TGCGCCAGCAGAACAGATACTGATAATTCATCCCTCCACTTT. Encoded protein: CASRTDTDNSSLHF.

Points on this clonotype: Germline and junction disagree at one end, which may indicate a read error. The genes are TRBV4-1 and TRBJ2-7, with D perhaps matching TRBD1 (6 bases). Germline-derived CDR1 and CDR2 are MGHRA and YSYEKL. CDR3 size: 13 residues. CDR3 sequence reads: CANSQGPSYEQYF. CDR3 coding DNA: TGCGCCAACAGCCAGGGGCCTTCCTACGAGCAGTACTTC.

Concerning this clonotype: This may be a read error: a much more frequent sequence differs by one nucleotide. The V gene is TRBV6-1, the J gene TRBJ1-2; possibly TRBD1 for D (5 bases). Germline V CDR1 and CDR2: MNHNS, SASEGT. This CDR3 region has 13 residues. The CDR3 is CVSSDLTANGYTF. The CDR3 DNA follows: TGTGTCAGCAGTGACTTGACAGCGAATGGCTACACCTTC.

Remarks on this clonotype: The germline gene is not matched at one end of the junction; a read error may be the cause. The chain couples TRBV6-5 to TRBJ2-6, with D unclear. The V gene's germline CDR1 is MNHEY and CDR2 SVGAGI. The length of the CDR3 is 15 residues. The CDR3 reads CARSYRFSGANVLTF. The CDR3 nucleotides are TGTGCCAGAAGTTACCGCTTTTCCGGGGCCAACGTCCTGACTTTC.

The chain carries TRBV12-3 or TRBV12-4 and TRBJ1-1; D not certain. The ends were cut back, 4 bases at V and 1 base at J, with 10 bases in the middle. The CDR3 has 14 amino acids. The chain's CDR3 is CASSSSRQNTEAFF. The CDR3 region has the DNA TGTGCCAGCAGTTCTAGCCGGCAGAACACTGAAGCTTTCTTT.

This clonotype was picked up one time. A much larger clone lies a single base off, so this may be a read error. CDR3 region: CARSFRQGKRGIQYF. In DNA, the CDR3 is TGTGCCAGGAGCTTCCGACAGGGGAAGCGGGGCATTCAGTACTTC. This rearrangement joins TRBV5-6 to TRBJ2-4, with a possible D match to TRBD1 (8 bases). The CDR3 has 15 amino acids. CDR1 and CDR2 from the germline V gene are SGHDT and YYEEEE. The full variable domain, rest sourced from reference TRBV5-6 and TRBJ2-4, is DAGVTQSPTHLIKTRGQQVTLRCSPKSGHDTVSWYQQALGQGPQFIFQYYEEEERQRGNFPDRFSGHQFPNYSSELNVNALLLGDSALYLCARSFRQGKRGIQYFGAGTRLSVL.

This clonotype has a single count. The germline gene is not matched at one end of the junction; a read error may be the cause. The chain recombines TRBV6-2 or TRBV6-3 with TRBJ2-7; 10 nucleotides match TRBD2. The CDR3 runs 14 residues. Germline V gives CDR1 MNHEY, CDR2 SVGEGT. The CDR3 loop is CAGSASGRRGEQYF. The DNA for the CDR3 is TGTGCCGGCAGTGCTAGCGGGAGACGGGGCGAGCAGTACTTC.

The chain employs TRBV7-9 and TRBJ2-3, with D perhaps TRBD2 (5 bases). Germline V gene lookup returns CDR1 SEHNR and CDR2 FQNEAQ (reference sequence). The CDR3 runs to 15 residues. The V end was cut by 0 bases, the J end by 4 bases, with 11 bases between. In nucleotides, the CDR3 is TGTGCCAGCAGCTTAGCGATTGGGAGCGCAGATACGCAGTATTTT. This encodes CASSLAIGSADTQYF.

Concerning this clonotype itself: This may come from a read error, since a much larger clone is one base off. This chain joins TRBV29-1 and TRBJ2-1; maybe TRBD2 (6 bases). CDR3 length equals 13 residues. V shed 4 bases and J shed 8 bases, with 15 bases lying between them. CDR1 SQVTM and CDR2 ANQGSEA come from the germline V gene. The CDR3 sequence is CSVGGESRDEQFF. DNA for the CDR3: TGCAGCGTTGGGGGGGAGAGTAGGGATGAGCAGTTCTTC.

This clonotype was seen at least ten times. The junction departs from germline at one end; a sequencing error may be responsible. The rearrangement joins TRBV5-5 to TRBJ2-5, with D uncertain. Germline V CDR1 and CDR2: SGHKS, YYEKEE (reference sequence). CDR3 length: 13 residues. Written as DNA, the CDR3 is TGTGCCAGCAGTTTGGACCTCCAAGAGACCCAGTACTTC. Amino acid sequence: CASSLDLQETQYF.

Many counts were recorded for this clonotype. The chain carries TRBV6-5 and TRBJ2-7; D gene uncertain. CDR3 length equals 12 residues. V was trimmed by 2 bases and J by 5 bases, leaving 7 bases between them. The germline V gene encodes CDR1 MNHEY and CDR2 SVGAGI. CDR3 region: CASSYGHNEQYF. CDR3 DNA: TGTGCCAGCAGTTACGGGCACAACGAGCAGTACTTC.

Details on this clonotype: At one of its ends the junction is not consistent with the germline gene, which may arise from a read error. V is TRBV11-3 and J is TRBJ2-3, with D maybe TRBD1 (5 bases). CDR1 is SGHNT and CDR2 is YENEEA in the germline V gene. This CDR3 has 15 residues. The CDR3 loop reads CTSSLLSGRADTQCF. The CDR3 DNA reads as TGTACCAGCAGCTTATTGTCAGGCAGGGCAGATACGCAGTGTTTT.

As for this clonotype: Given a much more abundant clone one base away, this may be a read error. The conserved final phenylalanine or tryptophan is absent from the CDR3, which likely points to a read error. CDR3 sequence reads: CASSSAGELFS. The CDR3 DNA reads as TGTGCCAGCAGTTCTGCCGGGGAGCTGTTTTCT. V usage is TRBV12-3 or TRBV12-4 and J usage is TRBJ2-2; D is unclear. V was clipped by 4 bases and J by 6 bases, with 3 bases between them. The CDR3 has 11 amino acids.

The chain employs TRBV6-6 and TRBJ1-4; 8 bases match TRBD1. Per germline, CDR1 MNHNY and CDR2 SVGAGI (reference sequence). CDR3 length: 14 residues. V was pared by 5 bases and J by 2 bases, with 1 base of the junction left unmatched. The CDR3 DNA is TGTGCCAGCAGTCGGACAGGGACTAATGAAAAACTGTTTTTT. It encodes CASSRTGTNEKLFF.

The genes are TRBV11-2 and TRBJ2-1, with a tentative D call TRBD2 (6 bases). The CDR3 has 14 amino acids. V shed 8 bases and J shed 10 bases, with 21 bases lying between them. Germline CDR1 and CDR2: SGHAT and FQNNGV. The chain's CDR3 is CASGSNLARSEQFF. CDR3 sequence (DNA): TGTGCCAGCGGCTCCAACCTAGCGAGAAGCGAGCAGTTCTTC. Full variable domain (remainder filled in from reference TRBV11-2 and TRBJ2-1): EAGVAQSPRYKIIEKRQSVAFWCNPISGHATLYWYQQILGQGPKLLIQFQNNGVVDDSQLPKDRFSAERLKGVDSTLKIQPAKLEDSAVYLCASGSNLARSEQFFGPGTRLTVL.

This chain joins TRBV6-1 and TRBJ2-5; TRBD2 is a possible D gene (5 bases). This CDR3 region has 13 residues. Looked up from germline, CDR1 is MNHNS and CDR2 is SASEGT. The ends were cut back, 6 bases at V and 5 bases at J, with 13 bases in the middle. CDR3 bases: TGTGCCAGCAGGGGTATTAGCGTGGAGACCCAGTACTTC. Its translation is CASRGISVETQYF.

This clonotype occurred a few times. A read error may be the cause here, since a much bigger clone is one base away. V gene TRBV29-1 combines with J gene TRBJ2-4; D may be TRBD1 or TRBD2 (5 bases each). Germline CDR1 reads SQVTM; CDR2 reads ANQGSEA. The CDR3 loop spans 15 amino acids. CDR3 DNA sequence: TGCAGCGTTGAAGATTGGGGGAAGGACAAAGACATTCAGTACTTC. Translated, it gives CSVEDWGKDKDIQYF.

Comment on this clonotype: A much bigger clone sits one base away, suggesting this may be a read error. This chain links TRBV4-3 with TRBJ2-3; 9 bases map to TRBD1. V lost 4 bases, J lost 10 bases, and 6 bases stayed unmatched. Looked up from germline, CDR1 is LGHNA and CDR2 is YSLEER. This CDR3 is 13 amino acids long. CDR3 protein: CASSRNRDRAQYF. CDR3 DNA sequence: TGCGCCAGCAGCCGGAACCGGGACAGGGCGCAGTATTTT.